This T cell receptor (beta chain) was identified in a study of beta chain features in type 1 diabetes (dated by TCRdb to 2017 to 2018). Concerning the study at large: Patients and healthy donors did not differ in mean age, gender distribution, total cell number or subset yield. Across all samples, approximately 98,000,000 sorted cells were examined, and cell number per subset correlated strongly with RNA yield. The study compared the TCRB repertoires of sorted circulating CD4+ T cell subsets in recently diagnosed type 1 diabetes patients with those in matched healthy donors. Regulatory and stem cell-like memory subsets were obtained from only 8 patients and about eight healthy donors, while naive and central memory subsets were obtained from all 28 donors.

All of the isolated RNA was reverse transcribed with the High Capacity cDNA Reverse Transcription Kit, so expressed TCRB transcripts were sequenced. Deep immunoSEQ sequencing was applied to naive, central memory and regulatory T cell samples, giving an average of around 3.8 million total reads per sample. Sorted cells were lysed in RLT buffer and RNA was extracted with DNase-treated RNeasy Micro or Mini kits, depending on cell number. To prevent cross-contamination, every cell subset was processed on its own, while patient and healthy donor samples were processed together. TCRB sequences were amplified from cDNA with the immunoSEQ multiplex PCR, producing 87-bp fragments spanning the CDR3 region. The amplicons were sequenced using the Illumina HiSeq platform. The authors processed their data as follows. PCR bias was computationally corrected using synthetic template baselines, reads within Hamming distance 2 were collapsed, and singletons that could not be merged were discarded. Reads were aligned to IMGT to assign V, D and J genes, CDR3 length, and insertions or deletions at six rearrangement sites. Within each subset, clonotype counts were normalized to sorted cell number, after which true diversity and Gini coefficients were computed with the tcR R package. The overlap coefficient, calculated on TCRB nucleotide sequences, was used to measure repertoire sharing. Out-of-frame TCRB sequences from naive cells were analyzed to stand in for the pre-selection repertoire. TCRdb provides this immuneACCESS table in a form limited to in-frame rearrangements. Some clones are lacking; in checked studies, under half of them reflect an unresolved V gene, and why the rest are absent is not known. That table furnishes V, J and clone size, whereas the DNA furnished D and trimming. For this sample there are some 240,000 clones; around 16% appear just once. The leading ten clones occupy 0.065% to 0.095% of the sample.

The paper as a whole reports these results and caveats: Shorter templates might be favored by PCR, yet because patient and control samples were amplified and corrected together, any such skew would affect both groups equally. A moderate but significant shortening of TCRB CDR3 length was observed in type 1 diabetes patients in all four CD4+ subsets. The naive, central memory and regulatory TCRB repertoires appeared to resemble one another more closely among patients than among healthy donors. Patients with type 1 diabetes made fewer insertions and deleted more nucleotides at VDJ recombination sites, implying thymic rearrangement abnormalities. Because cDNA was sequenced instead of genomic DNA, activated cells with high expression could be over-represented, although the groups did not differ in activation or CD3 levels. Because the HLA sub-analyses included only small numbers of individuals, any influence of HLA type on TCRB rearrangement was left unresolved.

This clone was seen more than once but under ten times. Its antigen is not yet known. No base quality information exists; no much larger clone differs at one position. From each donor, a single peripheral blood sample of 95 to 150 mL on average was drawn into heparinised tubes. Using a panel that included CD45RO, CCR7, CD25, CD127, CD95 and CD27, naive, central memory, regulatory and stem cell-like memory CD4+ T cells were sorted on a BD FACSAria II. All sorted populations exceeded 95% purity. PBMCs were isolated immediately by Lymphoprep density gradient centrifugation and stained directly without culture. So that batch effects would be minimized, each experiment stained and sorted samples in pairs, pairing one healthy donor with one patient. The receptor's source is a man aged 25-40 years with type 1 diabetes. Material for sequencing was naive CD4+ T cells from blood. The cell subset or site label for this specimen denotes: true naive CD4+ T cells.

The DNA reads as follows: TGTGCCATCGATCAGGGGGTAATGGGCAATGAGCAGTTCTTC. The translation is CAIDQGVMGNEQFF. The sequence is built from TRBV10-3 and TRBJ2-1, with 7 middle bases fitting TRBD1. Clipping removes 8 bases from V and 6 bases from J, with 10 as the unmatched junction base count. The germline V gene sets CDR1 to ENHRY and CDR2 to SYGVKD. From its cysteine to its phenylalanine, the CDR3 spans 14 amino acids. The read is trimmed to its CDR3 DNA, 42 bases read in frame from base 1.